This record concerns one T cell receptor beta chain sequence. Germline-derived CDR1 and CDR2 are DFQATT and SNEGSKA (reference sequence). The CDR3 is 13 residues long. V lost 3 bases and J 4 bases, leaving 10 bases between the germline ends. These data come from a study of control samples from healthy donors and cancer patients. Profiled with immunoSEQ multiplex PCR; TCRdb holds only in-frame clones, not every one. Of around 76,000 clones listed, roughly 89% are singletons. Input material: PBMCs. This TCR was sampled from a woman aged 45-65 years with colorectal cancer. The chain has TRBV20-1 and TRBJ1-5, with a possible D match to TRBD1 (6 bases). CDR3 DNA sequence: TGCAGTGCTAGTTCCAGGGGAAATCAGCCCCAGCATTTT. Amino acid sequence: CSASSRGNQPQHF.